Following are 17 T cell receptor beta chains from one sample sequenced in a study of T-cell memory formation after mild COVID-19. TCRdb used MiXCR to reprocess the 5' RACE reads, holding one entry per CDR3 protein. The sample lists about 140,000 distinct CDR3 sequences; 11% to 15% were seen once. Sequenced material: PBMCs or a T cell subset sorted from them (not recorded which). The receptors were gathered from an adult woman who had mild COVID-19 (a few samples of this study predate the infection). Cell type and time point are not known.

This clonotype was counted many times. This rearrangement joins TRBV2 to TRBJ2-7; the match to TRBD2 covers 11 bases. The length of the CDR3 is 14 residues. The trim removed 8 bases at V and 5 bases at J, leaving 8 bases unmatched. Germline values: CDR1 SNHLY, CDR2 FYNNEI. The CDR3 protein is CASFTSGRSNEQYF. Written as DNA, the CDR3 is TGTGCCAGCTTCACTAGCGGGAGATCCAACGAGCAGTACTTC. Complete variable domain (other parts from reference TRBV2 and TRBJ2-7): EPEVTQTPSHQVTQMGQEVILRCVPISNHLYFYWYRQILGQKVEFLVSFYNNEISEKSEIFDDQFSVERPDGSNFTLKIRSTKLEDSAMYFCASFTSGRSNEQYFGPGTRLTVT.

The table lists this clonotype with a few counts. This chain uses TRBV3-1 with TRBJ2-1, with 9 bases identical to TRBD1. The CDR3 runs to 19 residues. J gave up 5 bases and V 3 bases, and 17 bases lay outside the gene matches. Germline V lookup: CDR1 LGHDT, CDR2 YNNKEL (reference sequence). Here the CDR3 reads CASSQDRTGVLSFNNEQFF. CDR3 nucleotide sequence: TGTGCCAGCAGCCAGGATCGGACAGGGGTCCTCTCCTTCAACAATGAGCAGTTCTTC.

The sample holds many counts of this clonotype. V usage is TRBV4-3 and J usage is TRBJ2-7, with D perhaps matching TRBD2 (5 bases). CDR3 size: 16 residues. Germline V gives CDR1 LGHNA, CDR2 YSLEER. The germline V and J ends were trimmed by 0 bases and 2 bases, with 14 bases remaining between them. The CDR3: CASSQESGTAPYEQYF. CDR3 nucleotides: TGCGCCAGCAGCCAAGAAAGCGGCACAGCCCCCTACGAGCAGTACTTC.

This clonotype was seen a few times. J is TRBJ2-3 and V is TRBV14; D may be TRBD1 (5 bases). Germline assignment: CDR1 SGHDN and CDR2 FVKESK. V shed 3 bases and J shed 5 bases, with 27 bases lying between them. The CDR3 contains 19 residues. CDR3 DNA: TGTGCCAGCAGCCAGTATCCTATGGCGAGTTTAGGGGCGAGAGATACGCAGTATTTT. Residues: CASSQYPMASLGARDTQYF.

This clonotype appeared a few times. V gene TRBV25-1 combines with J gene TRBJ1-1, with D possibly being TRBD1 (6 bases). The CDR3 is 16 amino acids. The V end was cut by 0 bases, the J end by 1 base, with 12 bases between. Looked up from germline, CDR1 is MGHDK and CDR2 is SYGVNS. The CDR3 DNA follows: TGTGCCAGCAGTGAATATTGGGGGGCGACGAACACTGAAGCTTTCTTT. Translated, it gives CASSEYWGATNTEAFF.

CDR3 protein: CASSLGDASTDTQYF. The CDR3 nucleotides read TGTGCCAGCAGCTTAGGGGATGCTAGCACAGATACGCAGTATTTT. The V call is TRBV7-2, the J call TRBJ2-3; D uncertain. CDR3 length: 15 residues. The V and J ends lost 1 base and 0 bases respectively, with 8 bases between them. Germline loops: CDR1 SGHTA, CDR2 FQGNSA. Complete variable domain (other parts from reference TRBV7-2 and TRBJ2-3): GAGVSQSPSNKVTEKGKDVELRCDPISGHTALYWYRQSLGQGLEFLIYFQGNSAPDKSGLPSDRFSAERTGGSVSTLTIQRTQQEDSAVYLCASSLGDASTDTQYFGPGTRLTVL.

This clonotype was picked up many times. This chain links TRBV7-9 with TRBJ1-4, with D possibly TRBD1 on 6 matching bases. CDR3 size: 15 residues. CDR1 and CDR2 from the germline V gene are SEHNR and FQNEAQ (reference sequence). Trimming left V 5 bases short and J 0 bases short, with 10 bases between. CDR3 sequence (DNA): TGTGCCAGCAGCCTAGGACAGCCAACTAATGAAAAACTGTTTTTT. Protein product: CASSLGQPTNEKLFF. Using reference TRBV7-9 and TRBJ1-4 for the parts outside the CDR3, the full variable domain is DTGVSQNPRHKITKRGQNVTFRCDPISEHNRLYWYRQTLGQGPEFLTYFQNEAQLEKSRLLSDRFSAERPKGSFSTLEIQRTEQGDSAMYLCASSLGQPTNEKLFFGSGTQLSVL.

The V call is TRBV7-3, the J call TRBJ2-1, with D perhaps matching TRBD2 (5 bases). The germline V gene has CDR1 SGHTA and CDR2 FQGTGA. V was clipped by 2 bases and J by 3 bases, with 11 bases between them. This CDR3 region has 15 residues. The CDR3 sequence: CASSLLPTNYNEQFF. CDR3 coding DNA: TGTGCCAGCAGCTTATTACCGACTAACTACAATGAGCAGTTCTTC.

The chain couples TRBV11-2 to TRBJ2-7; tentatively, D is TRBD1 or TRBD2 (6 bases each). The CDR3 consists of 17 residues. The germline CDR1 and CDR2 sequences are SGHAT and FQNNGV. V lost 1 base and J lost 0, with 16 bases in between. CDR3: CASSLGTGGQSSYEQYF. Written as DNA, the CDR3 is TGTGCCAGCAGCTTAGGGACCGGGGGCCAAAGCTCCTACGAGCAGTACTTC. The whole variable domain, filled in from reference TRBV11-2 and TRBJ2-7, reads EAGVAQSPRYKIIEKRQSVAFWCNPISGHATLYWYQQILGQGPKLLIQFQNNGVVDDSQLPKDRFSAERLKGVDSTLKIQPAKLEDSAVYLCASSLGTGGQSSYEQYFGPGTRLTVT.

This clonotype has only a few counts. CDR3 amino acids: CASRPRLAGEDTQYF. The CDR3 DNA sequence: TGTGCCAGCAGACCAAGACTAGCGGGAGAAGATACGCAGTATTTT. The chain recombines TRBV12-3 or TRBV12-4 with TRBJ2-3; 12 bases align to TRBD2. There are 15 residues in the CDR3. Trimming took 6 bases from V and 5 from J; bases not matched to a gene: 6.

The gene calls are TRBV6-5 and TRBJ1-1; possible D gene TRBD1, 5 bases. V was pared by 8 bases and J by 3 bases, with 10 bases between. This CDR3 has 12 residues. The germline CDR1 and CDR2 sequences are MNHEY and SVGAGI. CDR3 DNA: TGTGCCAGCGGATGGGGGGACACTGAAGCTTTCTTT. Protein product: CASGWGDTEAFF.

The gene calls are TRBV7-9 and TRBJ2-2; a possible D gene is TRBD2 (6 bases). The V and J ends lost 4 bases and 6 bases respectively, with 18 bases between them. Germline assignment: CDR1 SEHNR and CDR2 FQNEAQ (reference sequence). The CDR3 totals 16 residues. The DNA for the CDR3 is TGTGCCAGCAGCTCCTGGGCGGGGTTTGCCGCCGGGGAGCTGTTTTTT. Its protein product is CASSSWAGFAAGELFF.

The chain employs TRBV10-3 and TRBJ2-3; D is undetermined. V lost 1 base, J lost 4 bases, and 6 bases lay in between. The CDR3 extends over 13 amino acids. CDR1 and CDR2 (germline): ENHRY, SYGVKD. The CDR3 DNA reads TGTGCCATCAGTGAGTTCAAGTCAGATACGCAGTATTTT. Translating it yields CAISEFKSDTQYF.

The gene calls are TRBV5-6 and TRBJ2-7; possibly TRBD1 for D (6 bases). CDR3 length: 15 residues. The germline V gene has CDR1 SGHDT and CDR2 YYEEEE. Trimming removed 3 bases at V and 2 bases at J, with 15 bases between. The CDR3 sequence: CASSYGGSVTYEQYF. The CDR3 region has the DNA TGTGCCAGCAGCTATGGGGGCTCGGTCACCTACGAGCAGTACTTC.

This clonotype was detected ten times or more. The chain links TRBV12-3 or TRBV12-4 to TRBJ2-7; the match to TRBD1 covers 7 bases. The ends lost 7 bases at V and 3 bases at J; junction bases unmatched: 6. The CDR3 loop spans 13 amino acids. CDR3 residues: CASMGTEFYEQYF. CDR3 DNA sequence: TGTGCCAGCATGGGGACAGAGTTCTACGAGCAGTACTTC.

V is TRBV19 and J is TRBJ2-7; TRBD2 matches at 7 bases. The CDR3 is made up of 15 amino acids. Per the germline V gene, CDR1 is LNHDA and CDR2 is SQIVND (reference sequence). The trim removed 2 bases at V and 3 bases at J, leaving 7 bases unmatched. CDR3 bases: TGTGCCAGTAGTATAAACCGGGACTATGACTACGAGCAGTACTTC. Translated: CASSINRDYDYEQYF.

The chain joins TRBV12-3 or TRBV12-4 to TRBJ1-1; D is undetermined. The CDR3 sequence is 14 residues long. Trimming pared 3 bases from V and 1 base from J, leaving 9 bases between. The CDR3 loop reads CASSLEATNTEAFF. The DNA for the CDR3 is TGTGCCAGCAGTTTGGAGGCTACGAACACTGAAGCTTTCTTT.